These T cell receptor beta chains were read from a single sample in a study of low-dose radiotherapy and immunotherapy resistance in tumors. MiXCR was run by TCRdb on the reads, yielding one entry per CDR3 protein. Of under 60,000 distinct CDR3 sequences in the sample, around 35% are singletons; the top ten hold 7% to 10%. Material: PBMCs, obtained after low-dose radiotherapy plus immunotherapy. All receptors come from a male donor with rectosigmoid adenocarcinoma. CDR3s include the opening cysteine and the closing phenylalanine or tryptophan. Each record gives: D gene, J gene, clone size, V gene, CDR3 DNA, CDR3 protein. A D gene is named only where the DNA matches it firmly. Size tells how often a clone was seen (once, few, many) or the class of an expanded clone, and some rows leave it out.

d_call: -; j_call: TRBJ2-5; clone_size: many; v_call: TRBV7-9; cdr3_nt: TGTGCCAGCAGCTTCAACAGGGACCAAGAGACCCAGTACTTC; cdr3_aa: CASSFNRDQETQYF
d_call: -; j_call: TRBJ1-1; clone_size: many; v_call: TRBV5-1; cdr3_nt: TGTGCCAGCAGCTCGAGTAACGGGTTCACTGAAGCTTTCTTT; cdr3_aa: CASSSSNGFTEAFF
d_call: -; j_call: TRBJ1-6; clone_size: medium-sized; v_call: TRBV28; cdr3_nt: TGTGCCAGCAGTTTTGCTGGGCGGCGAGGATCACCCCTCCACTTT; cdr3_aa: CASSFAGRRGSPLHF
d_call: -; j_call: TRBJ2-1; clone_size: many; v_call: TRBV20-1; cdr3_nt: TGCAGTGCTTCCGCCAGAGGCGGTGAGCAGTTCTTC; cdr3_aa: CSASARGGEQFF
d_call: -; j_call: TRBJ2-1; clone_size: many; v_call: TRBV4-2; cdr3_nt: TGTGCCAGCAGCCAAGAGTATCTCACTCCTGGTGAGCAGTTCTTC; cdr3_aa: CASSQEYLTPGEQFF
d_call: -; j_call: TRBJ1-1; clone_size: many; v_call: TRBV19; cdr3_nt: TGTGCCAGTAGTACGTACAGGGTTGGGAACACTGAAGCTTTCTTT; cdr3_aa: CASSTYRVGNTEAFF
d_call: TRBD2; j_call: TRBJ2-1; clone_size: -; v_call: TRBV29-1; cdr3_nt: TGCAGCTCAAACCTAGCGGGGGGTAATGAGCAGTTCTTC; cdr3_aa: CSSNLAGGNEQFF
d_call: -; j_call: TRBJ1-1; clone_size: -; v_call: TRBV12-5; cdr3_nt: TGTGCTAGTGGTCTGGAGAACACTGAAGCTTTCTTT; cdr3_aa: CASGLENTEAFF
d_call: -; j_call: TRBJ1-2; clone_size: -; v_call: TRBV6-1; cdr3_nt: TGTGCCAGCAGTGAAGCCTATCTCCTTTATGGCTACACCTTC; cdr3_aa: CASSEAYLLYGYTF
d_call: -; j_call: TRBJ2-3; clone_size: -; v_call: TRBV5-1; cdr3_nt: TGCGCCAGCAGCTTGGGGGACAAACTCACAGATACGCAGTATTTT; cdr3_aa: CASSLGDKLTDTQYF
d_call: -; j_call: TRBJ1-3; clone_size: many; v_call: TRBV12-3/TRBV12-4; cdr3_nt: TGTGCCAGCAGCCCGTGGGGGGTAAAGGGAAACACCATATATTTT; cdr3_aa: CASSPWGVKGNTIYF
d_call: TRBD1; j_call: TRBJ1-5; clone_size: many; v_call: TRBV20-1; cdr3_nt: TGCAGTGCCCAGACAGGGGCGCACAATCAGCCCCAGCATTTT; cdr3_aa: CSAQTGAHNQPQHF
d_call: -; j_call: TRBJ1-2; clone_size: many; v_call: TRBV24-1; cdr3_nt: TGTGCCACCAGTGACACGTCTTTCCTCTATGGCTACACCTTC; cdr3_aa: CATSDTSFLYGYTF
d_call: TRBD2; j_call: TRBJ2-2; clone_size: many; v_call: TRBV6-8; cdr3_nt: TGTGCCAGCAGCACCGGGACTACACCCACCGGGGAGCTGTTTTTT; cdr3_aa: CASSTGTTPTGELFF
d_call: -; j_call: TRBJ2-7; clone_size: many; v_call: TRBV7-2; cdr3_nt: TGTGCCAGCAGCCCCCCAACTTGGACCCAGGGGATGGGCTACGAGCAGTACTTC; cdr3_aa: CASSPPTWTQGMGYEQYF
d_call: -; j_call: TRBJ2-3; clone_size: -; v_call: TRBV7-2; cdr3_nt: TGTGCCAGCACCCCAGAGCGGGTCTCTAGCACAGATACGCAGTATTTT; cdr3_aa: CASTPERVSSTDTQYF
d_call: -; j_call: TRBJ1-5; clone_size: -; v_call: TRBV19; cdr3_nt: TGTGCCAGTAGTCCAGAAGGGGCTTCTAATCAGCCCCAGCATTTT; cdr3_aa: CASSPEGASNQPQHF